A single sample gave rise to the 31 T cell receptor beta chains below, sequenced in a study of blood T cell repertoires in COVID-19. TCRdb's copy holds only in-frame clones and misses some; the assay was immunoSEQ multiplex PCR. This sample has about 62,000 clones; about 66% occur once, and the top ten carry about half. The sequenced material came from PBMCs or T cells enriched from blood (not recorded which). These receptors were collected from a woman aged 60-70 years who had been exposed to COVID-19.

This clone came up once. The V gene is TRBV5-1, the J gene TRBJ2-5; 8 nucleotides match TRBD2. Trimming removed 6 bases from V and 4 bases from J; junction bases left unmatched: 5. The CDR3 extends over 13 amino acids. Germline-derived CDR1 and CDR2 are SGHRS and YFSETQ. CDR3: CASKVSGRETQYF. CDR3 bases: TGCGCCAGCAAAGTAAGCGGGAGAGAGACCCAGTACTTC. Supplemented by reference TRBV5-1 and TRBJ2-5, the full variable domain reads KAGVTQTPRYLIKTRGQQVTLSCSPISGHRSVSWYQQTPGQGLQFLFEYFSETQRNKGNFPGRFSGRQFSNSRSEMNVSTLELGDSALYLCASKVSGRETQYFGPGTRLLVL.

The gene calls are TRBV5-4 and TRBJ2-1, with TRBD2 identical over 7 bases. J lost 9 bases, V lost 0 bases, and 9 bases had no gene match. Germline V gene lookup returns CDR1 SGHNT and CDR2 YYREEE (reference sequence). There are 15 residues in the CDR3. CDR3 loop: CASSLASGRESEQFF. The CDR3 DNA reads TGTGCCAGCAGCTTGGCTAGCGGTAGAGAGAGTGAGCAGTTCTTC.

V gene TRBV9 combines with J gene TRBJ1-6; 7 bases align to TRBD1. The V segment lost 4 bases and the J segment 7 bases; nucleotides outside the gene matches: 11. The CDR3 has 16 amino acids. Germline lookup yields CDR1 SGDLS and CDR2 YYNGEE. CDR3 sequence: CASSPGLDRDNSPLHF. The DNA of the CDR3 is TGTGCCAGCAGCCCAGGCCTCGACAGGGACAATTCACCCCTCCACTTT.

This clone has at least ten counts. Other DNA sequences of this sample code for an identical CDR3. The chain uses TRBV19 and TRBJ1-1, with TRBD1 matching over 7 bases. The germline gives CDR1 LNHDA, CDR2 SQIVND (reference sequence). The CDR3 extends over 15 amino acids. V shed 4 bases and J 1 base; nucleotides not matched to a gene: 6. CDR3 residues: CASSTPGQKNTEAFF. The CDR3 nucleotides read TGTGCCAGTAGTACCCCGGGACAGAAGAACACTGAAGCTTTCTTT. Full variable domain (rest looked up from reference TRBV19 and TRBJ1-1): DGGITQSPKYLFRKEGQNVTLSCEQNLNHDAMYWYRQDPGQGLRLIYYSQIVNDFQKGDIAEGYSVSREKKESFPLTVTSAQKNPTAFYLCASSTPGQKNTEAFFGQGTRLTVV.

This clone was picked up many times. V gene TRBV27 combines with J gene TRBJ2-4; 10 bases fit TRBD2. The V gene end was trimmed by 2 bases and the J gene end by 8 bases; junction bases not matched to a gene: 9. Germline V CDR1 and CDR2: MNHEY, SMNVEV (reference sequence). There are 16 residues in the CDR3. This CDR3 is CASSLLASGSGDIQYF. The CDR3 DNA reads as TGTGCCAGCAGTTTACTTGCTAGCGGGAGTGGGGACATTCAGTACTTC.

The chain uses TRBV19 and TRBJ2-3; TRBD1 aligns across 7 bases. The germline CDR1 and CDR2 sequences are LNHDA and SQIVND (reference sequence). The CDR3 length is 14 residues. Trimming removed 5 bases from V and 5 bases from J; junction bases left unmatched: 7. CDR3 nucleotide sequence: TGTGCCAGTAGTGCCAGGACAGGTCGAGATACGCAGTATTTT. It is translated as CASSARTGRDTQYF. Combining the CDR3 with reference TRBV19 and TRBJ2-3 gives the whole variable domain DGGITQSPKYLFRKEGQNVTLSCEQNLNHDAMYWYRQDPGQGLRLIYYSQIVNDFQKGDIAEGYSVSREKKESFPLTVTSAQKNPTAFYLCASSARTGRDTQYFGPGTRLTVL.

The genes are TRBV3-1 (or the pseudogene TRBV3-2) and TRBJ2-7; 9 nucleotides match TRBD2. V lost 4 bases to trimming and J lost 2 bases; unmatched junction nucleotides: 6. The CDR3 spans 15 residues. Germline assignment: CDR1 LGHDT and CDR2 YNNKEL (reference sequence). CDR3 DNA: TGTGCCAGCAGCCCGATTAGCGGGGGACCCTACGAGCAGTACTTC. It codes for CASSPISGGPYEQYF.

The CDR3 loop is CASVQGNTQYF. The CDR3 nucleotides are TGTGCCAGCGTACAGGGGAATACGCAGTATTTT. The chain joins TRBV6-5 to TRBJ2-3; 7 bases map to TRBD1. V gave up 8 bases and J gave up 7 bases; unmatched junction bases: 3. CDR1 is MNHEY, CDR2 SVGAGI, per germline. The CDR3 loop spans 11 amino acids.

This chain connects TRBV10-3 to TRBJ2-5; 8 nucleotides line up with TRBD2. The CDR3 runs 15 residues. Germline CDR1 reads ENHRY; CDR2 reads SYGVKD. V trimming: 4 bases; J trimming: 5 bases; junction bases outside the gene matches: 9. The CDR3: CAISALSGIGETQYF. The CDR3 DNA reads TGTGCCATCAGTGCCCTTAGCGGGATCGGGGAGACCCAGTACTTC.

The table lists this clone with a few counts. V is TRBV6-2 or TRBV6-3 and J is TRBJ2-5; a weak D match, TRBD2 (5 bases). CDR3 length: 15 residues. Germline V gene sequence: CDR1 MNHEY, CDR2 SVGEGT. V lost 2 bases and J lost 5, with 15 bases in between. The CDR3 sequence: CASSYRLLDWETQYF. The CDR3 nucleotides are TGTGCCAGCAGTTACCGTCTCCTGGACTGGGAGACCCAGTACTTC.

This sequence joins TRBV5-3 and TRBJ1-2, with D possibly matching TRBD1 (5 bases). TRBV5-3 belongs to the ORF category, with a function that is uncertain. The CDR3 covers 14 residues. V lost 1 base to trimming and J lost 4 bases, with 11 bases between them. This CDR3 is CARSLNRKGYGYTF. The CDR3 coding sequence is TGTGCCAGAAGCTTGAACAGGAAGGGCTATGGCTACACCTTC.

CDR3 amino acids: CASSTGGGQPQHF. The CDR3 DNA follows: TGTGCCAGCAGTACAGGGGGCGGTCAGCCCCAGCATTTT. The chain recombines TRBV2 with TRBJ1-5; 9 nucleotides align to TRBD1. CDR1 and CDR2 from the germline V gene are SNHLY and FYNNEI. The CDR3 consists of 13 residues. With 5 bases clipped from V and 6 bases from J, the junction kept 2 bases outside the gene matches.

The CDR3 nucleotides are TGTGCCAGCGGGTCCGGGACTAGGTCCGGGGAGCTGTTTTTT. Its translation is CASGSGTRSGELFF. The chain is built from TRBV7-9 and TRBJ2-2; 8 bases match TRBD2. Unmatched junction bases numbered 8, after V lost 8 bases and J lost 6 bases. Germline V gene sequence: CDR1 SEHNR, CDR2 FQNEAQ (reference sequence). This CDR3 comprises 14 residues.

In its sample, this clone was seen a few times. V and J are TRBV30 and TRBJ1-1; D is unresolved. V was shortened by 4 bases and J by 3 bases, with 6 bases between the two germline ends. This CDR3 has 11 amino acids. Germline CDR1 reads GTSNPN; CDR2 reads SVGIG (reference sequence). The DNA of the CDR3 is TGTGCCTGGACACACGACACTGAAGCTTTCTTT. Translated, it gives CAWTHDTEAFF.

The genes are TRBV6-6 and TRBJ2-7; the match to TRBD2 covers 15 bases. Germline V gene sequence: CDR1 MNHNY, CDR2 SVGAGI (reference sequence). Losses at the gene ends were 5 bases for V and 7 bases for J; bases not matched to a gene: 24. CDR3 length equals 21 residues. CDR3 in DNA: TGTGCCAGCAGTCCCCTCAGTGGGACTAGCGGGAGGACCCGCCGGTGGGGGGAGCAGTACTTC. Protein product: CASSPLSGTSGRTRRWGEQYF.

The chain uses TRBV28 and TRBJ2-1, with a possible D match to TRBD2 (5 bases). The CDR3 is 15 amino acids. The germline gives CDR1 MDHEN, CDR2 SYDVKM. V was cut by 5 bases and J by 9 bases, with 20 bases left in between. The CDR3: CASSTPPADHIEQFF. As DNA, the CDR3 is TGTGCCAGCAGTACCCCCCCAGCGGACCACATTGAGCAGTTCTTC.

There are a few counts of this clone. CDR3 coding DNA: TGTGCCAGCAGCTTATCCACCGGGACTATGGAGTATTTT. It translates to CASSLSTGTMEYF. The chain links TRBV7-3 to TRBJ2-3; 7 nucleotides align to TRBD2. Trimming removed 2 bases from V and 13 bases from J; junction bases left unmatched: 9. CDR1 is SGHTA, CDR2 FQGTGA, per germline. CDR3 length: 13 residues.

A word on this clone: The same CDR3 arises from other DNA sequences in this sample as well. The V call is TRBV19, the J call TRBJ2-7; the D is unclear. The CDR3 is 13 amino acids. The germline V and J ends were trimmed by 3 bases and 0 bases, with 6 bases remaining between them. Germline lookup yields CDR1 LNHDA and CDR2 SQIVND (reference sequence). The CDR3 is CASSIEDSYEQYF. The CDR3 DNA reads as TGTGCCAGTAGTATCGAGGACTCCTACGAGCAGTACTTC.

The chain is built from TRBV9 and TRBJ2-5; 11 bases fit TRBD1. The CDR3 is made up of 16 amino acids. The J segment lost 4 bases and the V segment lost 2 bases, leaving 7 bases of the junction unmatched. Per the germline V gene, CDR1 is SGDLS and CDR2 is YYNGEE. In DNA form, the CDR3 reads TGTGCCAGCAGCGTCCTTGGGGGGACAGGGGGAGAGACCCAGTACTTC. The encoded protein is CASSVLGGTGGETQYF.

This rearrangement joins TRBV5-1 to TRBJ2-7, with 7 positions matching TRBD2. The CDR3 covers 13 residues. V trimming: 5 bases; J trimming: 1 base; junction bases outside the gene matches: 3. CDR1 is SGHRS and CDR2 is YFSETQ in the germline V gene. CDR3 sequence reads: CASRIAGSYEQYF. DNA of the CDR3: TGCGCCAGCAGGATAGCGGGTTCCTACGAGCAGTACTTC.

The chain couples TRBV11-2 to TRBJ2-6, with 8 bases that match TRBD1. Germline V gene sequence: CDR1 SGHAT, CDR2 FQNNGV. The length of the CDR3 is 16 residues. The junction had 5 bases not matched to a gene; V was cut back by 3 bases and J by 4 bases. The CDR3 protein is CASSLGQAGGANVLTF. The CDR3 nucleotides read TGTGCCAGCAGCTTGGGACAGGCTGGGGGGGCCAACGTCCTGACTTTC.

V and J are TRBV28 and TRBJ2-6; TRBD2 aligns across 7 bases. Unmatched junction bases numbered 5, after V lost 7 bases and J lost 2 bases. Germline CDR1 MDHEN, CDR2 SYDVKM. The CDR3 is made up of 15 amino acids. The CDR3 nucleotides are TGTGCCAGCACCCCACGGGGGGCTGGGGCCAACGTCCTGACTTTC. Its protein product is CASTPRGAGANVLTF.

This clone was found a few times. The sample contains more than one DNA sequence encoding this CDR3. The chain combines TRBV10-1 with TRBJ2-2, with D tentatively TRBD1 (5 bases). The CDR3 extends over 14 amino acids. V lost 0 bases to trimming and J lost 10 bases, with 12 bases between them. Germline V lookup: CDR1 WNHNN, CDR2 SYGVQD (reference sequence). CDR3 coding DNA: TGCGCCAGCAGTGAGTCTTTAGGGGCGGCGGAGCTGTTTTTT. It translates to CASSESLGAAELFF.

There are a few counts of this clone. The chain carries TRBV11-2 and TRBJ2-2; the match to TRBD1 covers 8 bases. The CDR3 extends over 16 amino acids. Germline V CDR1 and CDR2: SGHAT, FQNNGV. V lost 0 bases, J lost 4 bases, and 4 bases stayed unmatched. The chain's CDR3 is CASSLDARGPTGELFF. CDR3 DNA sequence: TGTGCCAGCAGCTTAGACGCCAGGGGGCCCACCGGGGAGCTGTTTTTT.

V gene TRBV30 combines with J gene TRBJ1-2, with a weak D call TRBD1 (5 bases). The V and J ends lost 0 bases and 14 bases respectively, with 13 bases between them. The CDR3 loop spans 11 amino acids. The V gene's germline CDR1 is GTSNPN and CDR2 SVGIG (reference sequence). The CDR3, as DNA: TGTGCCTGGAGTGTAGGGGCAGTAAGAACCTTC. Translated, it gives CAWSVGAVRTF.

The genes are TRBV6-2 or TRBV6-3 and TRBJ2-7; tentative D call: TRBD2 (5 bases). CDR3 length: 12 residues. The V end lost 4 bases, the J end lost 5 bases, and 9 bases lay between the germline ends. The germline CDR1 and CDR2 sequences are MNHEY and SVGEGT. The CDR3: CASSFGINEQYF. The CDR3 nucleotides read TGTGCCAGCAGTTTCGGGATCAACGAGCAGTACTTC.

This sequence joins TRBV5-4 and TRBJ2-7; 10 nucleotides match TRBD1. Per germline, CDR1 SGHNT and CDR2 YYREEE (reference sequence). CDR3 length equals 16 residues. Losses at the gene ends were 4 bases for V and 0 bases for J; bases not matched to a gene: 7. The CDR3 reads CASSPGQGRDSYEQYF. The CDR3 nucleotides are TGTGCCAGCAGCCCGGGACAGGGGAGGGACTCCTACGAGCAGTACTTC.

V gene TRBV10-2 combines with J gene TRBJ1-6; D unresolved. Germline assignment: CDR1 WSHSY and CDR2 SAAADI. V lost 3 bases to trimming and J lost 15 bases, with 12 bases between them. This CDR3 has 12 amino acids. CDR3 loop: CASSDIWRLLHF. The CDR3 DNA sequence: TGCGCCAGCAGTGATATATGGCGGCTCCTCCACTTT.

This clone was counted only a few times. The rearrangement joins TRBV27 to TRBJ2-6; 8 nucleotides match TRBD2. V dropped 5 bases and J dropped 0; count of bases not matched to a gene: 9. The CDR3 sequence is 18 residues long. From germline, CDR1 is MNHEY and CDR2 SMNVEV (reference sequence). The CDR3 nucleotides are TGTGCCAGCAGTCCTCAGATAGCGGGGTACTCTGGGGCCAACGTCCTGACTTTC. It yields the protein CASSPQIAGYSGANVLTF. The full variable domain, with the rest looked up from reference TRBV27 and TRBJ2-6, is EAQVTQNPRYLITVTGKKLTVTCSQNMNHEYMSWYRQDPGLGLRQIYYSMNVEVTDKGDVPEGYKVSRKEKRNFPLILESPSPNQTSLYFCASSPQIAGYSGANVLTFGAGSRLTVL.

The chain employs TRBV6-5 and TRBJ1-5; D gene unclear. V lost 6 bases and J lost 7, with 13 bases in between. CDR3 length equals 13 residues. CDR1 and CDR2 from the germline V gene are MNHEY and SVGAGI. The CDR3 DNA reads as TGTGCCAGCAGAAAAGACACTCCGCAGCCCCAGCATTTT. Amino acid sequence: CASRKDTPQPQHF.

This clone was recorded at least ten times. J is TRBJ1-6 and V is TRBV5-1; 7 nucleotides agree with TRBD1. Looked up from germline, CDR1 is SGHRS and CDR2 is YFSETQ. CDR3 size: 14 residues. J lost 8 bases, V lost 0 bases, and 2 bases had no gene match. CDR3 protein: CASSLGTGDSPLHF. CDR3 DNA: TGCGCCAGCAGCTTGGGAACAGGGGATTCACCCCTCCACTTT. Full variable domain (rest looked up from reference TRBV5-1 and TRBJ1-6): KAGVTQTPRYLIKTRGQQVTLSCSPISGHRSVSWYQQTPGQGLQFLFEYFSETQRNKGNFPGRFSGRQFSNSRSEMNVSTLELGDSALYLCASSLGTGDSPLHFGNGTRLTVT.